Each of the 9 T cell receptor beta chains below was sequenced from the same sample in a study of blood T cell repertoires in COVID-19. Sequencing was performed with immunoSEQ multiplex PCR; in TCRdb, only in-frame clones are kept and a portion is missing. This sample yields approximately 97,000 clones, of which roughly 92% are seen a single time; approximately 1.9% belongs to the top ten. Material: peripheral blood. These receptors were collected from a woman aged 50 to 65 with COVID-19, enrolled during active disease.

This chain uses TRBV27 with TRBJ2-7, with 7 bases that match TRBD1. The CDR3 length is 13 residues. Germline lookup yields CDR1 MNHEY and CDR2 SMNVEV (reference sequence). V lost 5 bases, J lost 3 bases, and 4 bases stayed unmatched. The DNA of the CDR3 is TGTGCCAGCAGTCTGGGACAGCTCTACGAGCAGTACTTC. It translates to CASSLGQLYEQYF.

The chain has TRBV4-3 and TRBJ2-7, with a possible D match to TRBD1 (6 bases). Germline-derived CDR1 and CDR2 are LGHNA and YSLEER. The V and J ends lost 1 base and 0 bases respectively, with 10 bases between them. This CDR3 spans 15 amino acids. DNA of the CDR3: TGCGCCAGCAGCCAAGCGACAGGCAACTCCTACGAGCAGTACTTC. Encoded protein: CASSQATGNSYEQYF.

This clone was seen once. The rearrangement uses TRBV5-1 and TRBJ2-6; 9 nucleotides line up with TRBD1. CDR3 length: 17 residues. Germline V gives CDR1 SGHRS, CDR2 YFSETQ. Trimming at V came to 6 bases and at J to 2 bases, leaving 9 bases not matched to a gene. CDR3 DNA sequence: TGCGCCAGCACCCCGGGACAGGGAACGCCTGGGGCCAACGTCCTGACTTTC. It specifies CASTPGQGTPGANVLTF. Drawing the rest from reference TRBV5-1 and TRBJ2-6, the complete variable domain is KAGVTQTPRYLIKTRGQQVTLSCSPISGHRSVSWYQQTPGQGLQFLFEYFSETQRNKGNFPGRFSGRQFSNSRSEMNVSTLELGDSALYLCASTPGQGTPGANVLTFGAGSRLTVL.

The V call is TRBV5-4, the J call TRBJ1-2; D gene uncertain. Trimming removed 1 base from V and 8 bases from J, with 15 bases in between. The CDR3 has 14 amino acids. Germline values: CDR1 SGHNT, CDR2 YYREEE (reference sequence). The CDR3 here is CASSLTELYAGYTF. CDR3 coding DNA: TGTGCCAGCAGCTTGACCGAACTCTATGCAGGCTACACCTTC.

CDR3 in DNA: TGTGCCAGCAGCCCTCGACTAGCGGGGGGGCATGAGCAGTTCTTC. Protein product: CASSPRLAGGHEQFF. The chain recombines TRBV11-3 with TRBJ2-1, with TRBD2 identical over 14 bases. This CDR3 has 15 amino acids. Unmatched junction bases numbered 5, after V lost 5 bases and J lost 8 bases. Looked up from germline, CDR1 is SGHNT and CDR2 is YENEEA. Using reference TRBV11-3 and TRBJ2-1 for the parts outside the CDR3, the full variable domain is EAGVVQSPRYKIIEKKQPVAFWCNPISGHNTLYWYLQNLGQGPELLIRYENEEAVDDSQLPKDRFSAERLKGVDSTLKIQPAELGDSAVYLCASSPRLAGGHEQFFGPGTRLTVL.

V and J are TRBV24-1 and TRBJ1-2, with D hard to call. The V and J ends lost 3 bases and 4 bases respectively, with 14 bases between them. Germline V CDR1 and CDR2: KGHDR, SFDVKD. The CDR3 has 15 amino acids. CDR3 DNA: TGTGCCACCAGTGATGGACTCGGGGTAGGCTATGGCTACACCTTC. This translates into CATSDGLGVGYGYTF.

This clone was detected a few times. This chain uses TRBV18 with TRBJ2-2; D ambiguous. CDR1 is KGHSH and CDR2 is LQKENI in the germline V gene. V was cut by 5 bases and J by 0 bases, with 4 bases left in between. This CDR3 is 13 amino acids long. Written as DNA, the CDR3 is TGTGCCAGCTCAACAACGAACACCGGGGAGCTGTTTTTT. Its protein product is CASSTTNTGELFF.

This chain joins TRBV10-2 and TRBJ2-2; D gene uncertain. This CDR3 comprises 13 residues. The germline CDR1 and CDR2 sequences are WSHSY and SAAADI. Between the trimmed V and J ends, which lost 5 bases and 6 bases, there was a span of 10 bases. CDR3 in amino acids: CASSYERSGELFF. The CDR3 region has the DNA TGCGCCAGCAGTTACGAACGGTCCGGGGAGCTGTTTTTT.

This chain joins TRBV12-3 or TRBV12-4 and TRBJ2-5, with 7 nucleotides matching TRBD2. The V segment lost 6 bases and the J segment 5 bases; nucleotides outside the gene matches: 6. The CDR3 length is 13 residues. The CDR3 coding sequence is TGTGCCAGCAGACTAAGCGGGGTGGAGACCCAGTACTTC. The encoded protein is CASRLSGVETQYF.